The clone carrying this TCR beta chain was seen a few times. The antigen is unknown. This sample stems from a study of T cell responses to AZD1222 COVID-19 vaccine. Whole-study findings and limits: Just a handful of people given AZD1222 tested seropositive at baseline. When two AZD1222 doses had been given, Spike-specific TCR breadth and depth rose. Nearly half of spike-specific TCRs reportedly go after variant regions that carry no mutations.

Sequencing used immunoSEQ multiplex PCR; TCRdb keeps in-frame clones, though not all of them. The sample records 90,000 to 110,000 clones, around 76% being singletons. The sample in question was peripheral blood, obtained on day 0 of AZD1222 vaccination. The receptor's source is an adult in good health.

The CDR3 coding sequence is TGTGCCAGCAGCGGAGGGGCAGATACGCAGTATTTT. This translates into CASSGGADTQYF. The chain joins TRBV9 to TRBJ2-3; D possibly matches TRBD1 or TRBD2 (5 bases each). The CDR3 extends over 12 amino acids. Per germline, CDR1 SGDLS and CDR2 YYNGEE. Trimming removed 3 bases from V and 4 bases from J, with 6 bases in between.